Listed here are 17 T cell receptor beta chains from one sample, sequenced in a study of PD-1 blockade in classical Hodgkin lymphoma. Time point in this sample: newly diagnosed, previously untreated cHL patient sample. Generated by immunoSEQ multiplex PCR, the TCRdb table keeps only in-frame clones and is missing some. Of tens of thousands of clones in the sample, under 95% were seen once. Specimen: peripheral blood mononuclear cells (PBMCs). These receptors were taken from a human donor with classical Hodgkin lymphoma.

The J gene is TRBJ1-3, the V gene TRBV18, with unresolved D. The V end was cut by 3 bases, the J end by 0 bases, with 9 bases between. Germline V gene data show CDR1 as KGHSH and CDR2 as LQKENI. The CDR3 has 15 residues. The CDR3 DNA is TGTGCCAGCTCACCCGGCACTGGCTCTGGAAACACCATATATTTT. Residues: CASSPGTGSGNTIYF.

V usage is TRBV5-1 and J usage is TRBJ2-1, with TRBD2 as a possible D gene (6 bases). Trimming removed 4 bases from V and 1 base from J, with 15 bases in between. The CDR3 contains 16 residues. Germline CDR1 SGHRS, CDR2 YFSETQ. This CDR3 is CASSDLSGGSYNEQFF. CDR3 DNA sequence: TGCGCCAGCAGCGACCTTAGCGGAGGTTCCTACAATGAGCAGTTCTTC.

The J gene is TRBJ2-3, the V gene TRBV4-1; no clear D gene. The CDR3 sequence is 13 residues long. Germline V lookup: CDR1 MGHRA, CDR2 YSYEKL. V was clipped by 1 base and J by 2 bases, with 4 bases between them. The DNA of the CDR3 is TGCGCCAGCAGCCAAGTACTCACAGATACGCAGTATTTT. Amino acids: CASSQVLTDTQYF.

This CDR3 reads CASSPVRRTGHQPQHF. CDR3 in DNA: TGTGCCAGCTCACCAGTTAGGCGGACAGGGCACCAGCCCCAGCATTTT. The chain combines TRBV18 with TRBJ1-5; 8 nucleotides agree with TRBD1. This CDR3 is 16 amino acids long. Trimming cost V 2 bases and J 7 bases; bases outside gene matches: 10. Germline V CDR1 and CDR2: KGHSH, LQKENI. Variable domain in full (rest from reference TRBV18 and TRBJ1-5): NAGVMQNPRHLVRRRGQEARLRCSPMKGHSHVYWYRQLPEEGLKFMVYLQKENIIDESGMPKERFSAEFPKEGPSILRIQQVVRGDSAAYFCASSPVRRTGHQPQHFGDGTRLSIL.

This clone was observed a single time. CDR3 in DNA: TGTGCCAGCAAACCGGACAGGGATCGCGGCAATCAGCCCCAGCATTTT. Translating gives CASKPDRDRGNQPQHF. The chain links TRBV9 to TRBJ1-5; 8 bases are a match to TRBD1. This CDR3 spans 16 amino acids. Per the germline V gene, CDR1 is SGDLS and CDR2 is YYNGEE. Losses at the gene ends were 6 bases for V and 2 bases for J; bases not matched to a gene: 10.

The chain recombines TRBV7-6 with TRBJ2-2; 7 nucleotides match TRBD1. After removal of 5 bases from V and 0 bases from J, the junction contained 15 bases not matched to a gene. Germline V lookup: CDR1 SGHVS, CDR2 FNYEAQ. The CDR3 consists of 19 residues. CDR3 sequence (DNA): TGTGCCAGCAGCCCTACCTTCCGACAGGGCTTAACGAACACCGGGGAGCTGTTTTTT. The encoded protein is CASSPTFRQGLTNTGELFF. Variable domain in full (rest from reference TRBV7-6 and TRBJ2-2): GAGVSQSPRYKVTKRGQDVALRCDPISGHVSLYWYRQALGQGPEFLTYFNYEAQQDKSGLPNDRFSAERPEGSISTLTIQRTEQRDSAMYRCASSPTFRQGLTNTGELFFGEGSRLTVL.

The chain links TRBV18 to TRBJ2-1; 12 nucleotides line up with TRBD2. This CDR3 is built from 15 residues. The ends lost 1 base at V and 7 bases at J; junction bases unmatched: 2. Germline CDR1 KGHSH, CDR2 LQKENI. This CDR3 is CASSPQTSGRNEQFF. Written as DNA, the CDR3 is TGTGCCAGCTCACCACAGACTAGCGGGAGAAATGAGCAGTTCTTC.

This sequence joins TRBV4-1 and TRBJ1-1; the D is unclear. The CDR3 is 11 residues long. V was trimmed by 5 bases and J by 6 bases, leaving 7 bases between them. Germline assignment: CDR1 MGHRA and CDR2 YSYEKL. Here the CDR3 DNA reads TGCGCCAGCAGCGGGGTAGCTGAAGCTTTCTTT. Residues: CASSGVAEAFF.

The rearrangement joins TRBV15 to TRBJ2-1, with D unresolved. Trimming cost V 4 bases and J 0 bases, with 10 bases left between them. CDR1 LNHNV and CDR2 YYDKDF come from the germline V gene (reference sequence). CDR3 size: 15 residues. The CDR3 spells CATSNGWSSYNEQFF. DNA of the CDR3: TGTGCCACCAGCAATGGGTGGAGCTCCTACAATGAGCAGTTCTTC.

V is TRBV6-1 and J is TRBJ2-1, with 9 positions matching TRBD2. V trimming: 5 bases; J trimming: 4 bases; junction bases outside the gene matches: 6. This CDR3 is 15 amino acids long. Germline V gene sequence: CDR1 MNHNS, CDR2 SASEGT. CDR3 coding DNA: TGTGCCAGCAGTTCAGCGGGAGGAGGTTACAATGAGCAGTTCTTC. This sequence encodes CASSSAGGGYNEQFF.

This chain links TRBV29-1 with TRBJ2-1; D unresolved. Germline V gene lookup returns CDR1 SQVTM and CDR2 ANQGSEA. The CDR3 extends over 9 amino acids. The CDR3 loop is CRLGNEQFF. The CDR3 coding sequence is TGCAGGTTGGGTAATGAGCAGTTCTTC.

The V and J genes are TRBV5-1 and TRBJ2-7; 12 bases are a match to TRBD2. The J segment lost 6 bases and the V segment lost 0 bases, leaving 7 bases of the junction unmatched. Germline V CDR1 and CDR2: SGHRS, YFSETQ. There are 16 residues in the CDR3. The CDR3 here is CASSLDPTSGSREQYF. The CDR3 DNA follows: TGCGCCAGCAGCTTGGACCCGACTAGCGGGAGTCGCGAGCAGTACTTC.

The V call is TRBV7-9, the J call TRBJ1-5; 10 positions agree with TRBD1. This CDR3 contains 15 residues. Germline CDR1 is SEHNR and CDR2 is FQNEAQ (reference sequence). Trimming at V came to 4 bases and at J to 5 bases, leaving 5 bases not matched to a gene. CDR3 sequence (DNA): TGTGCCAGCAGCTCGACAGGGGGCGAGGATCAGCCCCAGCATTTT. As protein: CASSSTGGEDQPQHF. Looking up the rest from reference TRBV7-9 and TRBJ1-5 gives the full variable domain: DTGVSQNPRHKITKRGQNVTFRCDPISEHNRLYWYRQTLGQGPEFLTYFQNEAQLEKSRLLSDRFSAERPKGSFSTLEIQRTEQGDSAMYLCASSSTGGEDQPQHFGDGTRLSIL.

The rearrangement joins TRBV4-1 to TRBJ2-2; perhaps TRBD1 as D (5 bases). CDR3 length: 15 amino acids. Germline-derived CDR1 and CDR2 are MGHRA and YSYEKL. The V end was cut by 3 bases, the J end by 1 base, with 9 bases between. CDR3 residues: CASSQQGGNTGELFF. In DNA, the CDR3 is TGCGCCAGCAGCCAGCAGGGTGGGAACACCGGGGAGCTGTTTTTT.

The chain couples TRBV19 to TRBJ2-1; 9 bases fit TRBD1. This CDR3 comprises 15 residues. With 3 bases clipped from V and 4 bases from J, the junction kept 4 bases outside the gene matches. Germline CDR1 reads LNHDA; CDR2 reads SQIVND (reference sequence). The CDR3 loop reads CASSIIGTGYNEQFF. The CDR3 DNA reads TGTGCCAGTAGTATCATTGGGACAGGGTACAATGAGCAGTTCTTC. Using reference TRBV19 and TRBJ2-1 for the parts outside the CDR3, the full variable domain is DGGITQSPKYLFRKEGQNVTLSCEQNLNHDAMYWYRQDPGQGLRLIYYSQIVNDFQKGDIAEGYSVSREKKESFPLTVTSAQKNPTAFYLCASSIIGTGYNEQFFGPGTRLTVL.

The CDR3 DNA sequence: TGTGCCAGCAGTTATCTAGGCCTCACGCGGGAGAGCGATGAGCAGTTCTTC. Translated: CASSYLGLTRESDEQFF. The chain employs TRBV7-6 and TRBJ2-1, with TRBD2 matching 7 bases. The ends lost 6 bases at V and 8 bases at J; junction bases unmatched: 19. The V gene's germline CDR1 is SGHVS and CDR2 FNYEAQ. The CDR3 extends over 17 amino acids.

The gene calls are TRBV2 and TRBJ1-1; 7 positions match TRBD1. This CDR3 is built from 14 residues. Germline assignment: CDR1 SNHLY and CDR2 FYNNEI. The V gene end was trimmed by 6 bases and the J gene end by 10 bases; junction bases not matched to a gene: 14. The CDR3: CASRPGQGGMGAFF. The CDR3 coding sequence is TGTGCCAGCAGACCCGGGCAGGGGGGTATGGGAGCTTTCTTT.